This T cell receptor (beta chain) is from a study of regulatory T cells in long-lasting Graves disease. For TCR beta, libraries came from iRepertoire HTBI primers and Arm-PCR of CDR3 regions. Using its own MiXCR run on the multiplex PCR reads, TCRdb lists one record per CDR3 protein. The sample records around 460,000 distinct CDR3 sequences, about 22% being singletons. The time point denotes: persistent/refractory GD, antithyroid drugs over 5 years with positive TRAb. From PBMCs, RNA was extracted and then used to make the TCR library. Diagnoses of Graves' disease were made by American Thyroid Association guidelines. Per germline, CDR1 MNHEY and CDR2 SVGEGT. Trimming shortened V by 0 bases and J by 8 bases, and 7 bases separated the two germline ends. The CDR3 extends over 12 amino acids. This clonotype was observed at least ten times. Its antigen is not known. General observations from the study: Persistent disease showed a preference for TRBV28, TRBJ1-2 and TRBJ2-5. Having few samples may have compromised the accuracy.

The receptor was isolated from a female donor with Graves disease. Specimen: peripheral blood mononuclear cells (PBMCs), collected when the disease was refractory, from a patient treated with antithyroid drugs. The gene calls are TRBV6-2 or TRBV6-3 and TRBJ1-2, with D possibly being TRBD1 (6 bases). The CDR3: CASSYSGGGYTF. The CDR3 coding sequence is TGTGCCAGCAGTTACTCGGGGGGCGGCTACACCTTC.